The TCR beta chain under discussion was sequenced for a study of cytomegalovirus exposure and HLA in healthy donors. Overall study: About 85 million unique TCRs from HLA-typed donors were held in an early release of data. For the approximately 360 genotyped donors, about 81% fell within the Caucasian-associated ancestry cluster.

Amplification used 60 Vbeta primers and 13 Jbeta primers. The assay was immunoSEQ multiplex PCR, and TCRdb's table has in-frame clones only and misses some. The sample includes under 85,000 clones, roughly 80% seen only once; the top ten take roughly 22%. Overall study results and limits: Diagnosis of cytomegalovirus status made by the classifier reportedly showed high specificity and sensitivity. Presence/absence analyses assumed roughly uniform sequencing depth across donors, which may not hold.

About this clone: Its antigen remains unidentified.

Trimming left V 4 bases short and J 0 bases short, with 10 bases between. This CDR3 spans 14 amino acids. CDR1 MNHNS and CDR2 SASEGT come from the germline V gene. This TCR came from a woman aged 40 to 55 in good health and CMV-seropositive. The gene calls are TRBV6-1 and TRBJ2-7; D is undetermined. Sequencing was performed on PBMCs. CDR3 bases: TGTGCCAGCAGTGCAGACTTCAGCTCCTACGAGCAGTACTTC. Encoded protein: CASSADFSSYEQYF.